The T cell receptor (beta chain) described here comes from a study of radiation and T cells in renal cell carcinoma. Study at large: Nephrectomy followed 15 Gy stereotactic body radiation by 4 weeks. General study points: From baseline, blood top tumor clonotypes peaked at 2 weeks post-radiation. Baseline intratumoral clonotype presence is unknown without pretreatment biopsies.

Only in-frame clones appear in the TCRdb table, and some are missing; sequencing was by immunoSEQ multiplex PCR. The data show 60,000 to 80,000 clones, more than 75% seen once. The time point denotes: blood 2 weeks post-SBRT. Described treatment: 15 Gy SBRT to primary tumor, nephrectomy 4 weeks later. Clear cell pathology was present in this patient's renal cell carcinoma. V lost 2 bases to trimming and J lost 2 bases, with 10 bases between them. The CDR3 has 15 residues. Looked up from germline, CDR1 is SGHTA and CDR2 is FQGNSA. Points on this clone: The target antigen is unknown.

The origin of this receptor is a man aged 55 to 70 with renal cell carcinoma. The specimen comprised blood, sampled from a patient whose treatment included radiotherapy and nephrectomy. This sequence joins TRBV7-2 and TRBJ1-3; D unclear. Written as DNA, the CDR3 is TGTGCCAGCAGCTTATCTGCACGGACTGGAAACACCATATATTTT. Its translation: CASSLSARTGNTIYF.